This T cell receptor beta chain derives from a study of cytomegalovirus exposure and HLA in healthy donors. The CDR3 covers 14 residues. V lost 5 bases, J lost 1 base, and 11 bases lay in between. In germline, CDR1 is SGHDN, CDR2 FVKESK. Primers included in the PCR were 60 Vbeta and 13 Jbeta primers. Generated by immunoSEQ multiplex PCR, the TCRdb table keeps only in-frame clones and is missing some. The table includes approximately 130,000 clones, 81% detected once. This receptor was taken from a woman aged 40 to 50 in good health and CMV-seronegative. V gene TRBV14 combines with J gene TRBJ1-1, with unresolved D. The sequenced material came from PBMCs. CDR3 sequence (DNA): TGTGCCAGCAGCTCACTTGTTAGGAACACTGAAGCTTTCTTT. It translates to CASSSLVRNTEAFF.